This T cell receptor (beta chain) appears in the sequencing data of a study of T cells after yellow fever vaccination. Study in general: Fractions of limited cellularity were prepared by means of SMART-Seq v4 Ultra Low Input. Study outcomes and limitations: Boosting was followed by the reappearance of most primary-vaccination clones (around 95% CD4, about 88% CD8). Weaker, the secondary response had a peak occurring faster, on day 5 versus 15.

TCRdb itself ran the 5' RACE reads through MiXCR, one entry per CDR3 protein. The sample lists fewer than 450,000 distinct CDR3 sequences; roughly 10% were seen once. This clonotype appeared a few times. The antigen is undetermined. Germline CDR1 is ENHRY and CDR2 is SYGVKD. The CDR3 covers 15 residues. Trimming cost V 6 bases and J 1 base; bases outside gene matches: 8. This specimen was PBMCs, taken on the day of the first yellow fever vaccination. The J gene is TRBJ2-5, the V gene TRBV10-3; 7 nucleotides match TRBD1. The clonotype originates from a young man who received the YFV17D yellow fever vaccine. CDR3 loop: CAISGRDSLQETQYF. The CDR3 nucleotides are TGTGCCATCAGCGGCCGGGACAGTCTCCAAGAGACCCAGTACTTC.